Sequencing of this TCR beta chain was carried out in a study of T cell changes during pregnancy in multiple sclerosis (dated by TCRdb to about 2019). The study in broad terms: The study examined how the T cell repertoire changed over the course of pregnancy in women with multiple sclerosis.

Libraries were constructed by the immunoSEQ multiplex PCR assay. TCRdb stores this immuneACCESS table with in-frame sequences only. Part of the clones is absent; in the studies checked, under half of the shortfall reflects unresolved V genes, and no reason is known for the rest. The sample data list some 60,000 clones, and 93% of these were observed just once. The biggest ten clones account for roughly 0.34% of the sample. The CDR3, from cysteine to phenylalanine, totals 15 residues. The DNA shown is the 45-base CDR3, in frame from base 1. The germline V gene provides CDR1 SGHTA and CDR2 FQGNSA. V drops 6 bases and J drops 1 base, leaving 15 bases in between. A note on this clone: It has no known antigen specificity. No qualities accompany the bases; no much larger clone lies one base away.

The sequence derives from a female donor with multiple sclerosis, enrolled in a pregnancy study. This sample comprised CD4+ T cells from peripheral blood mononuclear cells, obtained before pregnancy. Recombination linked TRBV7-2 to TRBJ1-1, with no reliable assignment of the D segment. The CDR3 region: CASRLPKTGNTEAFF. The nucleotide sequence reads TGTGCCAGCAGGCTCCCAAAGACGGGGAACACTGAAGCTTTCTTT. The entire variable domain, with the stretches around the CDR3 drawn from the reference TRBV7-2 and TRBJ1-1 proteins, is GAGVSQSPSNKVTEKGKDVELRCDPISGHTALYWYRQSLGQGLEFLIYFQGNSAPDKSGLPSDRFSAERTGGSVSTLTIQRTQQEDSAVYLCASRLPKTGNTEAFFGQGTRLTVV.